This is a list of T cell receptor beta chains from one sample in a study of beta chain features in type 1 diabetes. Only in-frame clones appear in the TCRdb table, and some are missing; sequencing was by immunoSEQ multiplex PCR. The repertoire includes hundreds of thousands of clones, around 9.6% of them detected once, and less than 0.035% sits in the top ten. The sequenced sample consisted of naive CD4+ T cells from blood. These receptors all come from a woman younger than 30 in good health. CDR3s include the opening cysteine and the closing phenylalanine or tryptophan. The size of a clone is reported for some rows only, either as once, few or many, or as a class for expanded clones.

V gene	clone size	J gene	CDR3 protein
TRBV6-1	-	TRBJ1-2	CASALDRAYGYTF
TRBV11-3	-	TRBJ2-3	CASSFTTSGTFTDTQYF
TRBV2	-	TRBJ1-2	CASSEVRVDLGSSGLRGYTF
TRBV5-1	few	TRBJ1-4	CASSRKDMVEKLFF
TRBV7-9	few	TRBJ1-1	CASSPQGIPGAFF
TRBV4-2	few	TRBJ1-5	CASSQERVGSGQPQHF
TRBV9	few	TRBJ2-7	CASSVDIQGAGEQYF
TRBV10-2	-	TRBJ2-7	CASRAGVEQYF
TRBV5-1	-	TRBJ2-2	CASSLARSAQTGELFF
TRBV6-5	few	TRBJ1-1	CASRGGEYTEAFF
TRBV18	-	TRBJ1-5	CASSPDSPNSNQPQHF
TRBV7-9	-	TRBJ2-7	CASSPSSGVGEQYF
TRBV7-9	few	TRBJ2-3	CASSSRETFTDTQYF
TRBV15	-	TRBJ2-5	CATSSGSGQYF
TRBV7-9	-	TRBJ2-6	CASSPSGAGANVLTF
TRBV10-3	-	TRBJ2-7	CAISLTGLSYEQYF
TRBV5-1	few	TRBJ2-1	CASSLASGPNNEQFF
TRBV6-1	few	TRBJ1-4	CASSGTTGEKLFF
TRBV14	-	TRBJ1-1	CASSQPRTGARTEAFF
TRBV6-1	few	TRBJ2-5	CASSIQPDQETQYF
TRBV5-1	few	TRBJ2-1	CASSLTEKRDNEQFF
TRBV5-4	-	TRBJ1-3	CASSLRALGLDGSSGNTIYF
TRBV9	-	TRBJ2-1	CASSVGSGSYNEQFF
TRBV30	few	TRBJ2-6	CAWTNSGANVLTF
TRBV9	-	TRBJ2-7	CASSPHSSYEQYF
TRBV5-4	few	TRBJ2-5	CASSLGYRGEETQYF
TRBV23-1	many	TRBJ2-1	CASSSPGGRGNEQFF
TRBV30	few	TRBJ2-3	CAWSFGTDTQYF
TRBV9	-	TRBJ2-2	CASTRVTLNTGELFF
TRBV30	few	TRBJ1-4	CAWSVGLNNEKLFF
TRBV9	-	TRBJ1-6	CASSVGGTWDSPLHF
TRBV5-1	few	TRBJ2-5	CASSPPPQGVETQYF
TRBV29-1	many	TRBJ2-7	CSVERERSYF
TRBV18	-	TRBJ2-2	CASSQSGGSNTGELFF